This T cell receptor (beta chain) was observed in a study of regulatory T cells in long-lasting Graves disease. The CDR3 runs 12 residues. V was shortened by 6 bases and J by 5 bases, with 9 bases between the two germline ends. CDR1 and CDR2 from the germline V gene are SEHNR and FQNEAQ (reference sequence). The TCR beta library used iRepertoire HTBI primers with Arm-PCR amplification of CDR3. In the source study's methods: Segment identification across samples yielded roughly 62 TRBV and some 13 TRBJ segments. In TCRdb, the multiplex PCR reads were re-called with MiXCR into one record per CDR3 protein. In this record, the V and J calls reflect TCRdb's handling and not the investigators' own analysis. The table includes under 500,000 distinct CDR3 sequences, 16% detected once. This clonotype has at least ten counts. Regarding time point: newly diagnosed GD, antithyroid drugs for less than 3 months. PBMC RNA was the source of the TCR library.

These data also formed part of another study, on T cells in Graves' hyperthyroidism and ophthalmopathy. As that report states: No ophthalmopathy progression within 18 months constituted stable Graves' hyperthyroidism. The HTBI primer set served for first-round RT-PCR of the TCR CDR3.

The chain is built from TRBV7-9 and TRBJ2-3; D not certain. This specimen consisted of peripheral blood mononuclear cells (PBMCs), obtained at new diagnosis, from a patient treated with antithyroid drugs. The clonotype originates from a woman in her twenties or thirties with Graves disease. CDR3 residues: CASRRAGDTQYF. The CDR3 nucleotides are TGTGCCAGCAGAAGGGCAGGAGATACGCAGTATTTT.